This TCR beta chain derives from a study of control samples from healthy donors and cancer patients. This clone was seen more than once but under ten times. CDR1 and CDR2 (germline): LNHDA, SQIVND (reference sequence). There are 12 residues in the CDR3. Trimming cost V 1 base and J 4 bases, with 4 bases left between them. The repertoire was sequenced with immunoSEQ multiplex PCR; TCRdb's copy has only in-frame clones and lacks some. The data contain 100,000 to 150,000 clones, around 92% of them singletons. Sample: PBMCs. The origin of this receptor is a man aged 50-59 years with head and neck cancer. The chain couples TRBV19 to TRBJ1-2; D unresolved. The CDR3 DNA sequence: TGTGCCAGTAGTATAGCTTCCTATGGCTACACCTTC. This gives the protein CASSIASYGYTF.